The present TCR beta chain was sequenced within a study of shared clonotypes between healthy human individuals. Study-level findings and limits: Estimated richness was generally greater in naive than memory subsets.

An assay was performed, and its level was deep. Method: immunoSEQ multiplex PCR; TCRdb's copy keeps in-frame clones and lacks some. This sample has approximately 1.4 million clones, with 95% to 99% found just once. V dropped 7 bases and J dropped 6 bases, with 10 bases sitting between them. There are 12 residues in the CDR3. Looked up from germline, CDR1 is LNHDA and CDR2 is SQIVND (reference sequence). With respect to this clone: Its antigen is as yet unknown.

The sequencing sample was made of naive CD4+ T cells sorted from blood. Subset in this sample: CD45RA+ positively selected. The rearrangement uses TRBV19 and TRBJ2-1, with D possibly TRBD2 on 5 matching bases. This sequence was found in a man aged 25 to 40 in good health. The CDR3 DNA follows: TGTGCCAGTAAAACCGGAGGCAATGAGCAGTTCTTC. Protein product: CASKTGGNEQFF. The complete variable domain, with remaining parts taken from reference TRBV19 and TRBJ2-1, reads DGGITQSPKYLFRKEGQNVTLSCEQNLNHDAMYWYRQDPGQGLRLIYYSQIVNDFQKGDIAEGYSVSREKKESFPLTVTSAQKNPTAFYLCASKTGGNEQFFGPGTRLTVL.